This T cell receptor (beta chain) was captured in a study of breast tumors, draining lymph nodes, adjacent tissues. By frequency in the sample, this clonotype is medium-sized (0.01 to 0.1%). TCRdb redid the calling of the multiplex PCR reads with MiXCR, one entry per CDR3 protein. Of approximately 40,000 distinct CDR3 sequences listed, 35% to 40% were seen once; the top ten hold 11%. Germline V CDR1 and CDR2: GTSNPN, SVGIG (reference sequence). This CDR3 spans 11 amino acids. With 0 bases removed from V and 7 bases from J, the gap between germline ends came to 6 bases. The chain employs TRBV30 and TRBJ1-2, with D hard to call. The receptor comes from a female donor with breast cancer. Some clones in this sample may be carry-over from other donors' samples. Sample: breast tumor tissue. The CDR3: CAWSVSLGYTF. The CDR3 nucleotides read TGTGCCTGGAGTGTATCCCTTGGCTACACCTTC.